This TCR beta chain was captured in a study of blood T cell repertoires in COVID-19. In the original processing: The authors estimated nucleated cell counts from reference gene primer amplification. Measured with immunoSEQ multiplex PCR; TCRdb has only the in-frame clones, and not every one. V and J calls and clone size are as listed in that table; D and trimming were resolved from the DNA. Of a few hundred thousand clones detected, 85% to 90% appear once; the ten largest clones hold 3.6%. The CDR3 has 14 residues. With 7 bases clipped from V and 8 bases from J, the junction kept 7 bases outside the gene matches. Germline V gives CDR1 LGHNA, CDR2 YNFKEQ.

This receptor was taken from a man aged 18 to 29 with active or convalescent COVID-19. The V call is TRBV4-2, the J call TRBJ1-4; 10 nucleotides align to TRBD1. Sequenced input: peripheral blood. The CDR3 loop is CASTDRGRGEKLFF. DNA of the CDR3: TGTGCCAGCACTGACAGGGGGCGAGGGGAAAAACTGTTTTTT.